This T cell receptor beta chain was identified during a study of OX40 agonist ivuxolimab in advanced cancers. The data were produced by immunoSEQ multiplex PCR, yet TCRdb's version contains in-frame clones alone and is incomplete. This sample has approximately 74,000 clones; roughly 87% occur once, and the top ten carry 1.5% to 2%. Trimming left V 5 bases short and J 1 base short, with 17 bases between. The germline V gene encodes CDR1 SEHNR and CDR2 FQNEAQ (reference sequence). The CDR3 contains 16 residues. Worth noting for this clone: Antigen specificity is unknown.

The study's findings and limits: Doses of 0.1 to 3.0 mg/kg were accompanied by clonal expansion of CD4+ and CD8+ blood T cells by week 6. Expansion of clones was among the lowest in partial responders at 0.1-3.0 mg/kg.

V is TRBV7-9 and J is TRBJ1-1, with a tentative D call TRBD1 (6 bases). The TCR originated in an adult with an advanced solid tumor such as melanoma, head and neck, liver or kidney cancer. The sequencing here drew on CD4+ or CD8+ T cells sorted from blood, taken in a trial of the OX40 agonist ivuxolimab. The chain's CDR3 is CASSLHGGQPNTEAFF. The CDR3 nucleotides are TGTGCCAGCAGCCTTCACGGGGGGCAGCCGAACACTGAAGCTTTCTTT. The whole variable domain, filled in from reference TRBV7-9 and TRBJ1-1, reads DTGVSQNPRHKITKRGQNVTFRCDPISEHNRLYWYRQTLGQGPEFLTYFQNEAQLEKSRLLSDRFSAERPKGSFSTLEIQRTEQGDSAMYLCASSLHGGQPNTEAFFGQGTRLTVV.